These 21 T cell receptor beta chains were all obtained from the same sample, sequenced in a study of early T cells in non-severe SARS-CoV-2 infection. TCRdb reanalysed the 5' RACE reads using MiXCR and keeps one entry per CDR3 protein. The table has over 85,000 distinct CDR3 sequences, roughly 17% seen once. Sequencing input: whole blood. The receptor set was obtained from an adult who was a healthcare worker with PCR-confirmed SARS-CoV-2 infection or an uninfected control (not recorded which).

The chain joins TRBV18 to TRBJ1-4, with 7 bases fitting TRBD1. The germline gives CDR1 KGHSH, CDR2 LQKENI. Germline trimming cut 1 base from V and 6 bases from J; bases unmatched to any gene: 5. This CDR3 contains 15 residues. DNA of the CDR3: TGTGCCAGCTCACCACGTAGGGGGCCGGATGAAAAACTGTTTTTT. Translated, it gives CASSPRRGPDEKLFF.

Here the CDR3 DNA reads TGTGCCAGCTCACCAGGACAGGGCATAGCCAAAAACATTCAGTACTTC. Encoded protein: CASSPGQGIAKNIQYF. The chain joins TRBV18 to TRBJ2-4, with 8 positions matching TRBD1. This CDR3 has 16 amino acids. Trimming cost V 2 bases and J 0 bases; bases outside gene matches: 3. Germline assignment: CDR1 KGHSH and CDR2 LQKENI. The full variable domain, rest sourced from reference TRBV18 and TRBJ2-4, is NAGVMQNPRHLVRRRGQEARLRCSPMKGHSHVYWYRQLPEEGLKFMVYLQKENIIDESGMPKERFSAEFPKEGPSILRIQQVVRGDSAAYFCASSPGQGIAKNIQYFGAGTRLSVL.

This clonotype was counted at least ten times. This chain joins TRBV11-2 and TRBJ2-1; 10 positions agree with TRBD2. J was trimmed by 0 bases and V by 5 bases; bases with no gene match: 7. The length of the CDR3 is 17 residues. CDR1 is SGHAT, CDR2 FQNNGV, per germline. The CDR3 sequence: CASSPGGLASSYNEQFF. CDR3 DNA sequence: TGTGCCAGCAGCCCAGGGGGACTAGCGAGCTCCTACAATGAGCAGTTCTTC. Using reference TRBV11-2 and TRBJ2-1 for the parts outside the CDR3, the full variable domain is EAGVAQSPRYKIIEKRQSVAFWCNPISGHATLYWYQQILGQGPKLLIQFQNNGVVDDSQLPKDRFSAERLKGVDSTLKIQPAKLEDSAVYLCASSPGGLASSYNEQFFGPGTRLTVL.

The chain uses TRBV29-1 and TRBJ2-6, with no clear D. Germline-derived CDR1 and CDR2 are SQVTM and ANQGSEA. Trimming removed 3 bases at V and 0 bases at J, with 3 bases between. This CDR3 is 13 amino acids long. The CDR3 region is CSVEVSGANVLTF. The CDR3 DNA follows: TGCAGCGTTGAGGTCTCTGGGGCCAACGTCCTGACTTTC.

Many counts were recorded for this clonotype. V gene TRBV29-1 combines with J gene TRBJ2-1, with 7 bases matching TRBD1. The J segment lost 5 bases and the V segment lost 5 bases, leaving 3 bases of the junction unmatched. This CDR3 has 12 residues. In germline, CDR1 is SQVTM, CDR2 ANQGSEA. In DNA, the CDR3 is TGCAGCGTTAGGACAGGCCACAATGAGCAGTTCTTC. This gives the protein CSVRTGHNEQFF.

In this sample, this clonotype turned up a few times. The rearrangement links TRBV5-4 to TRBJ2-1, with no clear D. Germline V gives CDR1 SGHNT, CDR2 YYREEE (reference sequence). The V end lost 1 base, the J end lost 4 bases, and 9 bases lay between the germline ends. The CDR3 has 14 residues. In DNA, the CDR3 is TGTGCCAGCAGCTTGAAGGGCCTATACAATGAGCAGTTCTTC. Translating gives CASSLKGLYNEQFF.

This clonotype was recorded a few times. This chain links TRBV29-1 with TRBJ2-1, with TRBD1 matching 10 bases. V lost 7 bases to trimming and J lost 9 bases; unmatched junction nucleotides: 15. CDR3 size: 15 residues. Per germline, CDR1 SQVTM and CDR2 ANQGSEA. CDR3 sequence: CSARGAGTGASEQFF. For the CDR3, the DNA is TGCAGCGCACGAGGGGCTGGGACAGGGGCTTCTGAGCAGTTCTTC.

The chain links TRBV9 to TRBJ2-3; TRBD2 matches at 11 bases. With 4 bases clipped from V and 3 bases from J, the junction kept 4 bases outside the gene matches. This CDR3 has 15 residues. Germline values: CDR1 SGDLS, CDR2 YYNGEE. CDR3 sequence (DNA): TGTGCCAGCAGCCCGATAGCGGGGGGGACAGATACGCAGTATTTT. Protein product: CASSPIAGGTDTQYF.

This sequence joins TRBV11-2 and TRBJ2-2; no firm D call. CDR3 size: 13 residues. Germline-derived CDR1 and CDR2 are SGHAT and FQNNGV. Between the trimmed V and J ends, which lost 4 bases and 5 bases, there was a span of 8 bases. The CDR3 reads CASSSLQTGELFF. CDR3 sequence (DNA): TGTGCCAGCAGCTCCCTTCAAACCGGGGAGCTGTTTTTT.

This clonotype was observed many times. The chain carries TRBV18 and TRBJ1-6; TRBD1 agrees at 9 bases. The germline V gene encodes CDR1 KGHSH and CDR2 LQKENI. V lost 6 bases and J lost 8; bases outside the gene matches: 5. This CDR3 comprises 14 residues. This CDR3 reads CASSQDRGHSPLHF. The CDR3 DNA follows: TGTGCCAGCTCGCAGGACAGGGGTCATTCACCCCTCCACTTT. Combining the CDR3 with reference TRBV18 and TRBJ1-6 gives the whole variable domain NAGVMQNPRHLVRRRGQEARLRCSPMKGHSHVYWYRQLPEEGLKFMVYLQKENIIDESGMPKERFSAEFPKEGPSILRIQQVVRGDSAAYFCASSQDRGHSPLHFGNGTRLTVT.

In its sample, this clonotype was seen a few times. J is TRBJ1-6 and V is TRBV7-9; TRBD1 might be the D (6 bases). Germline loops: CDR1 SEHNR, CDR2 FQNEAQ (reference sequence). The CDR3 runs 13 residues. V lost 5 bases and J 14 bases, leaving 16 bases between the germline ends. CDR3: CASSPAEGGTLHF. DNA of the CDR3: TGTGCCAGCAGCCCAGCCGAAGGGGGTACCCTCCACTTT.

This clonotype showed up just a few times. The CDR3 loop is CASSKGQGASSYEQYF. CDR3 coding DNA: TGCGCCAGCAGCAAGGGACAGGGGGCTTCCTCCTACGAGCAGTACTTC. The chain recombines TRBV5-1 with TRBJ2-7, with 12 nucleotides matching TRBD1. Germline CDR1 SGHRS, CDR2 YFSETQ. Trimming at V came to 4 bases and at J to 0 bases, leaving 5 bases not matched to a gene. The CDR3 contains 16 residues.

This clonotype has at least ten counts. The rearrangement joins TRBV6-2 or TRBV6-3 to TRBJ2-6; D unclear. Trimming removed 2 bases from V and 0 bases from J, with 5 bases in between. Germline V lookup: CDR1 MNHEY, CDR2 SVGEGT. The CDR3 extends over 15 amino acids. The CDR3 DNA sequence: TGTGCCAGCAGTTACGACGGCTCTGGGGCCAACGTCCTGACTTTC. Protein sequence: CASSYDGSGANVLTF.

The rearrangement joins TRBV9 to TRBJ1-4; weak D call: TRBD1 (5 bases). This CDR3 contains 13 residues. Trimming pared 4 bases from V and 8 bases from J, leaving 12 bases between. Germline V gene data show CDR1 as SGDLS and CDR2 as YYNGEE. The DNA for the CDR3 is TGTGCCAGCAGCCCCGGGGGAGGGGAAAAACTGTTTTTT. Translation gives CASSPGGGEKLFF.

This chain uses TRBV20-1 with TRBJ1-3, with TRBD1 matching 10 bases. This CDR3 is built from 14 residues. Trimming removed 4 bases from V and 1 base from J; junction bases left unmatched: 1. Germline CDR1 reads DFQATT; CDR2 reads SNEGSKA (reference sequence). For the CDR3, the DNA is TGCAGTGCTACGGACAGGGGGTCTGGAAACACCATATATTTT. This sequence encodes CSATDRGSGNTIYF.

This clonotype was counted many times. V gene TRBV7-2 combines with J gene TRBJ2-1; D is unresolved. Trimming cost V 0 bases and J 8 bases, with 14 bases left between them. From germline, CDR1 is SGHTA and CDR2 FQGNSA. This CDR3 spans 15 amino acids. The DNA of the CDR3 is TGTGCCAGCAGCTTAGCCTCCGCCAACGGGCATGAGCAGTTCTTC. Protein product: CASSLASANGHEQFF.

The chain has TRBV7-2 and TRBJ1-1, with D unclear. Germline V gene sequence: CDR1 SGHTA, CDR2 FQGNSA. This CDR3 is built from 11 residues. The V end lost 4 bases, the J end lost 10 bases, and 10 bases lay between the germline ends. The CDR3 DNA sequence: TGTGCCAGCAGCTCGCGAATAGCAGCTTTCTTT. Translated, it gives CASSSRIAAFF.

Turning to this clonotype: Since a much larger clone is just one base distant, this may be a read error. V and J are TRBV30 and TRBJ2-5; D remains unclear. The CDR3 has 13 amino acids. Germline CDR1 GTSNPN, CDR2 SVGIG (reference sequence). The CDR3 spells CAWSVGTQESQYF. Here the CDR3 DNA reads TGTGCCTGGAGTGTAGGCACACAAGAGTCCCAGTACTTC.

This clonotype has a handful of counts. V gene TRBV9 combines with J gene TRBJ2-3, with 11 nucleotides matching TRBD2. The V gene's germline CDR1 is SGDLS and CDR2 YYNGEE. The V gene end was trimmed by 0 bases and the J gene end by 4 bases; junction bases not matched to a gene: 4. This CDR3 has 16 amino acids. CDR3 amino acids: CASSVVAGGRSDTQYF. Here the CDR3 DNA reads TGTGCCAGCAGCGTAGTAGCGGGAGGGAGGTCAGATACGCAGTATTTT. Variable domain in full (rest from reference TRBV9 and TRBJ2-3): DSGVTQTPKHLITATGQRVTLRCSPRSGDLSVYWYQQSLDQGLQFLIQYYNGEERAKGNILERFSAQQFPDLHSELNLSSLELGDSALYFCASSVVAGGRSDTQYFGPGTRLTVL.

This clonotype was seen only a few times. V usage is TRBV28 and J usage is TRBJ2-1; 9 nucleotides align to TRBD2. This CDR3 has 17 residues. V lost 2 bases to trimming and J lost 6 bases; unmatched junction nucleotides: 11. Germline CDR1 reads MDHEN; CDR2 reads SYDVKM. The chain's CDR3 is CASSLGGRADSGNEQFF. In DNA, the CDR3 is TGTGCCAGCAGTTTAGGCGGGAGGGCCGACAGCGGCAATGAGCAGTTCTTC.

This clonotype was seen at least ten times. V gene TRBV18 combines with J gene TRBJ1-2; D gene unclear. Germline V CDR1 and CDR2: KGHSH, LQKENI. The V gene lost 5 bases and the J gene lost 0 bases, with 10 bases spanning the gap. The CDR3 contains 14 residues. Written as DNA, the CDR3 is TGTGCCAGCTCAGCGGGAGAAGCTAACTATGGCTACACCTTC. Translation gives CASSAGEANYGYTF.